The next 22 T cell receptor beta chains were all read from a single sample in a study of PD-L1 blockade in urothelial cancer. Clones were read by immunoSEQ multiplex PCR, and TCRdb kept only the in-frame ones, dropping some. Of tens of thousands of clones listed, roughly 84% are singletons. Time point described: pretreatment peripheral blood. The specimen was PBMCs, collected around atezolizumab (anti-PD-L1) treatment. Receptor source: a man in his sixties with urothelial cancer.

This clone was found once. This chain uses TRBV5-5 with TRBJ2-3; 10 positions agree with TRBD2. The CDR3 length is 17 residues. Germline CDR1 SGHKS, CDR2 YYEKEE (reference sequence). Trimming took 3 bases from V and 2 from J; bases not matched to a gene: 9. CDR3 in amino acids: CASSSASSGGFTDTQYF. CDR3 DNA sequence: TGTGCCAGCAGCTCCGCCTCTAGCGGGGGCTTCACAGATACGCAGTATTTT. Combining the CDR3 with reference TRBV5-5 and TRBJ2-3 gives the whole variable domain DAGVTQSPTHLIKTRGQQVTLRCSPISGHKSVSWYQQVLGQGPQFIFQYYEKEERGRGNFPDRFSARQFPNYSSELNVNALLLGDSALYLCASSSASSGGFTDTQYFGPGTRLTVL.

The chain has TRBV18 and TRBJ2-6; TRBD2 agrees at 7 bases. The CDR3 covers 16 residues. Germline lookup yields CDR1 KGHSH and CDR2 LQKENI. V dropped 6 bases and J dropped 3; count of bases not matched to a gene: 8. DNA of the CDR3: TGTGCCAGCTCGCAAGAGCGGGGAGGTGGGGCCAACGTCCTGACTTTC. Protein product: CASSQERGGGANVLTF.

The CDR3 DNA follows: TGTGCCACCAGCAGATCGACCGGACCGAGGGCCCAGTACTTC. It is translated as CATSRSTGPRAQYF. This chain uses TRBV15 with TRBJ2-5, with D possibly matching TRBD2 (5 bases). The CDR3 runs to 14 residues. V was pared by 2 bases and J by 9 bases, with 16 bases between. Germline CDR1 and CDR2: LNHNV and YYDKDF (reference sequence). The whole variable domain, remainder taken from reference TRBV15 and TRBJ2-5, is DAMVIQNPRYQVTQFGKPVTLSCSQTLNHNVMYWYQQKSSQAPKLLFHYYDKDFNNEADTPDNFQSRRPNTSFCFLDIRSPGLGDTAMYLCATSRSTGPRAQYFGPGTRLLVL.

CDR3 protein: CASSSGQGGGTGELFF. The CDR3 DNA follows: TGCGCCAGCAGCTCCGGACAGGGCGGTGGCACCGGGGAGCTGTTTTTT. The chain uses TRBV5-1 and TRBJ2-2, with 8 bases aligning to TRBD1. CDR1 is SGHRS and CDR2 is YFSETQ in the germline V gene. The length of the CDR3 is 16 residues. Trimming took 3 bases from V and 4 from J; bases not matched to a gene: 8.

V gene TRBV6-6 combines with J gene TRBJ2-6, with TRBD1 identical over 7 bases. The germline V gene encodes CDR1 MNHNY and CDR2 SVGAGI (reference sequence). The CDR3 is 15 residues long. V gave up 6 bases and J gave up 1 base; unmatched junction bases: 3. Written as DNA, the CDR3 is TGTGCCAGCAGAGGGACAGCGTCTGGGGCCAACGTCCTGACTTTC. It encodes CASRGTASGANVLTF.

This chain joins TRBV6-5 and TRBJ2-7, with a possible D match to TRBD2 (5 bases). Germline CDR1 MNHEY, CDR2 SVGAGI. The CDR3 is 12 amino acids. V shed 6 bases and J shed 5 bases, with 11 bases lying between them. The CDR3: CASSLAGDEQYF. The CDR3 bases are TGTGCCAGCAGCCTCGCGGGCGACGAGCAGTACTTC.

CDR3 region: CASSPRQGDNQPQHF. The CDR3 DNA reads as TGTGCCAGCAGTCCTCGACAGGGGGACAATCAGCCCCAGCATTTT. The chain recombines TRBV6-5 with TRBJ1-5; 9 bases agree with TRBD1. The CDR3 contains 15 residues. The ends lost 5 bases at V and 3 bases at J; junction bases unmatched: 5. Germline assignment: CDR1 MNHEY and CDR2 SVGAGI.

The CDR3 reads CASRIQASSGNTIYF. The DNA of the CDR3 is TGTGCCAGCAGGATTCAGGCGAGCTCTGGAAACACCATATATTTT. J is TRBJ1-3 and V is TRBV6-5; D is unresolved. V lost 6 bases and J 0 bases, leaving 12 bases between the germline ends. This CDR3 region has 15 residues. The V gene's germline CDR1 is MNHEY and CDR2 SVGAGI.

The CDR3 DNA reads as TGTGCCAGCAGTGCCACGGGACAGGGGAGAAGCGGCTCCTATAATTCACCCCTCCACTTT. It codes for CASSATGQGRSGSYNSPLHF. This chain uses TRBV27 with TRBJ1-6, with 10 bases that match TRBD1. Trimming took 5 bases from V and 0 from J; bases not matched to a gene: 13. CDR1 and CDR2 (germline): MNHEY, SMNVEV (reference sequence). This CDR3 has 20 residues.

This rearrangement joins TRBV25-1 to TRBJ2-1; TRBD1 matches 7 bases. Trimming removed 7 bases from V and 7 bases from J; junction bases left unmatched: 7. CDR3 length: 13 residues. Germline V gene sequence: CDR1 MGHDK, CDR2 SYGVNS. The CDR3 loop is CASIRTGLNEQFF. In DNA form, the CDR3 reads TGTGCCAGCATAAGGACAGGCCTAAATGAGCAGTTCTTC.

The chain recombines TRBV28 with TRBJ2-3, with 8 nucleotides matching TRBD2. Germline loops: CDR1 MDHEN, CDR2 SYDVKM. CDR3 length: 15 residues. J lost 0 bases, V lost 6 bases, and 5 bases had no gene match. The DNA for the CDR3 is TGTGCCAGCAGGGTAGCGGGACCAAGCACAGATACGCAGTATTTT. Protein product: CASRVAGPSTDTQYF.

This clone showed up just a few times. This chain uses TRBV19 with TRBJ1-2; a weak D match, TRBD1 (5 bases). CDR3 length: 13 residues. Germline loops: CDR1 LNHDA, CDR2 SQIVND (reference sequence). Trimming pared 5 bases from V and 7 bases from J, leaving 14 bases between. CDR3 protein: CASSSGTPIGYTF. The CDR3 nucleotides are TGTGCCAGTAGTTCCGGGACTCCAATTGGCTACACCTTC.

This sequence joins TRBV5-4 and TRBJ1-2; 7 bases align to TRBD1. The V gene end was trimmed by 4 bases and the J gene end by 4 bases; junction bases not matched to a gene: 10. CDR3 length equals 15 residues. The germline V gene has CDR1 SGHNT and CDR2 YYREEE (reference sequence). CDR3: CASSPEGQVLYGYTF. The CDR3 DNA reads TGTGCCAGCAGCCCTGAAGGACAGGTTCTCTATGGCTACACCTTC. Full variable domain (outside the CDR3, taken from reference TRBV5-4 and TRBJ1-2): ETGVTQSPTHLIKTRGQQVTLRCSSQSGHNTVSWYQQALGQGPQFIFQYYREEENGRGNFPPRFSGLQFPNYSSELNVNALELDDSALYLCASSPEGQVLYGYTFGSGTRLTVV.

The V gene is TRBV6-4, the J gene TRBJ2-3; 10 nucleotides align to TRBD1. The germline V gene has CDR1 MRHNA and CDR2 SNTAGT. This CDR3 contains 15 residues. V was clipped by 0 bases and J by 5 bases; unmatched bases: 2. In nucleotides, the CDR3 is TGTGCCAGCAGTGACTCCGGGACAGGGGTAGATACGCAGTATTTT. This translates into CASSDSGTGVDTQYF.

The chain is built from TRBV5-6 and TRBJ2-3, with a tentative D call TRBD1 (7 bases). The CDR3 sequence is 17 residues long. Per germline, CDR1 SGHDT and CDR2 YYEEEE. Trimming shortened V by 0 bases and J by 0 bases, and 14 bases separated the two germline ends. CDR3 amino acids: CASSLEGGAGSTDTQYF. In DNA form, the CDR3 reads TGTGCCAGCAGCTTGGAAGGGGGCGCGGGGAGCACAGATACGCAGTATTTT.

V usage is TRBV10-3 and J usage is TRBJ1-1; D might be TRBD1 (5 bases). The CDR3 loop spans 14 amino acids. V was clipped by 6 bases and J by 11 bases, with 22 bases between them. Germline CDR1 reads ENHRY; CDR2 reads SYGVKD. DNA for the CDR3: TGTGCCATCAGGGATCAGGCAGGGTTCCGGGAGGCTTTCTTT. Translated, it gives CAIRDQAGFREAFF.

DNA for the CDR3: TGTGCCAGCAGCTTAGCGCCTAACAGAGTAAACTATGGCTACACCTTC. Its translation: CASSLAPNRVNYGYTF. The V gene is TRBV7-8, the J gene TRBJ1-2; D is unresolved. V lost 0 bases and J lost 2, with 13 bases in between. The germline CDR1 and CDR2 sequences are SGHVS and FQNEAQ. This CDR3 is built from 16 residues.

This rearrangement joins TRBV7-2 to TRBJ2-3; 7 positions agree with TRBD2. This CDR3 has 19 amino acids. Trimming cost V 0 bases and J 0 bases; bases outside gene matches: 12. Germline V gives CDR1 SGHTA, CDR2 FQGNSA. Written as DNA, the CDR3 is TGTGCCAGCAGCTTAGCGCCAGCGGGGTTTCTAACTAGCACAGATACGCAGTATTTT. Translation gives CASSLAPAGFLTSTDTQYF.

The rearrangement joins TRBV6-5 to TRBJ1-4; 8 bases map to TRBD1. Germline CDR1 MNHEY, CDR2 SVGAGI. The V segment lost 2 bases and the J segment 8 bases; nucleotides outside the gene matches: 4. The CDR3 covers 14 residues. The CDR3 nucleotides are TGTGCCAGCAGTTACGGACAGGGTAGCGAAAAACTGTTTTTT. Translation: CASSYGQGSEKLFF.

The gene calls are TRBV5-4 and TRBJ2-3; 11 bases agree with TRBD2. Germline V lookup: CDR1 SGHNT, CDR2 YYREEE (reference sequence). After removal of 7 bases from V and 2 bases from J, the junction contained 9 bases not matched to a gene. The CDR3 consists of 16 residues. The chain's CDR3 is CASRLAGTPNTDTQYF. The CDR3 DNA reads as TGTGCCAGCCGACTAGCGGGAACACCTAACACAGATACGCAGTATTTT.

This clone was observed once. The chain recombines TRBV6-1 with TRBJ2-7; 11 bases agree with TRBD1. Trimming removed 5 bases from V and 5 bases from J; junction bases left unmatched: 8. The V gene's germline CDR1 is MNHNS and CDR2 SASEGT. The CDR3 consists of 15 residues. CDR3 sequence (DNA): TGTGCCAGCAGTTCCACCGGGACAGGGGGAGACGAGCAGTACTTC. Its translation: CASSSTGTGGDEQYF.

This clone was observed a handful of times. The chain's CDR3 is CAWSPGQGGRGYTF. The CDR3 DNA reads TGTGCCTGGAGTCCTGGACAGGGAGGTAGGGGCTACACCTTC. This chain links TRBV30 with TRBJ1-2; TRBD1 matches at 8 bases. The CDR3 runs to 14 residues. Per the germline V gene, CDR1 is GTSNPN and CDR2 is SVGIG (reference sequence). The V and J ends lost 2 bases and 8 bases, in that order; junction bases with no gene match: 10.